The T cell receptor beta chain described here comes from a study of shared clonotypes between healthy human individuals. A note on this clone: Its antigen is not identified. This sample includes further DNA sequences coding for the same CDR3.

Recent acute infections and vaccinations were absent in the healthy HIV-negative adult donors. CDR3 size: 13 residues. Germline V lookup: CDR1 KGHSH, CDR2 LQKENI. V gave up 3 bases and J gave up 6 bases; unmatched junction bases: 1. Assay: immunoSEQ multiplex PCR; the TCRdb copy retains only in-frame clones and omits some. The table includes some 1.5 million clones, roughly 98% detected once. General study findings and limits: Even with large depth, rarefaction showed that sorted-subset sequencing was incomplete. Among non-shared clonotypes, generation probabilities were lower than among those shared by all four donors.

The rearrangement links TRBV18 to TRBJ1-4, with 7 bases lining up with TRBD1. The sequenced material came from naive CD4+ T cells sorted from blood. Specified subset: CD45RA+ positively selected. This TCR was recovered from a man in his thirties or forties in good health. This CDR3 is CASSPGTDEKLFF. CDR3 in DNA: TGTGCCAGCTCACCCGGGACAGATGAAAAACTGTTTTTT.